The table lists the clone carrying this T cell receptor (beta chain) with a count of one. Assay: immunoSEQ multiplex PCR; the TCRdb copy retains only in-frame clones and omits some. The sample lists under 300,000 clones; 82% were seen once. The sample is drawn from a study of blood T cell repertoires in COVID-19. There are 14 residues in the CDR3. Trimming took off 9 bases at V and 1 base at J, with 13 bases between the two ends. Germline values: CDR1 SNHLY, CDR2 FYNNEI. J is TRBJ2-4 and V is TRBV2; the D gene is possibly TRBD1 (6 bases). Specimen: peripheral blood. This receptor was obtained from a woman older than 75 with active or convalescent COVID-19. DNA for the CDR3: TGTGCCAGTGGGGGCAGTGAGGCCAAAAACATTCAGTACTTC. Translation gives CASGGSEAKNIQYF. Based on the CDR3 plus reference TRBV2 and TRBJ2-4, the full variable domain is EPEVTQTPSHQVTQMGQEVILRCVPISNHLYFYWYRQILGQKVEFLVSFYNNEISEKSEIFDDQFSVERPDGSNFTLKIRSTKLEDSAMYFCASGGSEAKNIQYFGAGTRLSVL.